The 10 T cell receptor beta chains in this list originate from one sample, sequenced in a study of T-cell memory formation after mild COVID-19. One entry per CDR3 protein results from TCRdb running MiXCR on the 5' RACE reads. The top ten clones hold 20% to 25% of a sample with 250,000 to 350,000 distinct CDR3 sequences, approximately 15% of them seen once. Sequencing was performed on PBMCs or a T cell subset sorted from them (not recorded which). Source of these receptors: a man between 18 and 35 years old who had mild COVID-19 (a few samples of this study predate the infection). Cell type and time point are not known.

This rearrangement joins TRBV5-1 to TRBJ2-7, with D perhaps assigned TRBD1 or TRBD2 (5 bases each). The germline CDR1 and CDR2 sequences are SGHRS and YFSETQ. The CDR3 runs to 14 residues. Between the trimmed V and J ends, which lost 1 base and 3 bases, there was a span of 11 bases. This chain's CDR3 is CASSLSGAGYEQYF. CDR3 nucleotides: TGCGCCAGCAGCTTGTCCGGGGCAGGCTACGAGCAGTACTTC.

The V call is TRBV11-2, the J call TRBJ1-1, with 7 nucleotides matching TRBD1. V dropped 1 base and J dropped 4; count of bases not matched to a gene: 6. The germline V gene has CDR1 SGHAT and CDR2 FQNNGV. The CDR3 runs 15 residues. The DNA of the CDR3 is TGTGCCAGCAGCTTAGTCAAGGGGGCTGGCACTGAAGCTTTCTTT. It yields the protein CASSLVKGAGTEAFF.

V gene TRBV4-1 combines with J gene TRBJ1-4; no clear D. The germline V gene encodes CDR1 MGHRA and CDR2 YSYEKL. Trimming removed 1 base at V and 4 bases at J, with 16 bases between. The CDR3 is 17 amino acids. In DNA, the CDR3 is TGCGCCAGCAGCCAAGGGGCAGGAATAGCCCTTAATGAAAAACTGTTTTTT. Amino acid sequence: CASSQGAGIALNEKLFF.

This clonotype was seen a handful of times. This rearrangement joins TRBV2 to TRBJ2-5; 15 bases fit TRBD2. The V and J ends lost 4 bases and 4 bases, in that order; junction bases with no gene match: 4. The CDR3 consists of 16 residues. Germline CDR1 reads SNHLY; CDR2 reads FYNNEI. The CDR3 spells CASSVWTSGGGETQYF. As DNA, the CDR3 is TGTGCCAGCAGTGTATGGACTAGCGGGGGGGGAGAGACCCAGTACTTC.

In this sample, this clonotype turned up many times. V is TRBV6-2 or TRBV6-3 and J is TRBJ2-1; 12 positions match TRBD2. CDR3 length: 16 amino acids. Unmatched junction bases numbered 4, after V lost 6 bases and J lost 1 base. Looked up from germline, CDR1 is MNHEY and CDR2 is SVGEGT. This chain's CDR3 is CASSRGLAGSYNEQFF. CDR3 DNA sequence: TGTGCCAGCAGCCGAGGACTAGCGGGGTCCTACAATGAGCAGTTCTTC.

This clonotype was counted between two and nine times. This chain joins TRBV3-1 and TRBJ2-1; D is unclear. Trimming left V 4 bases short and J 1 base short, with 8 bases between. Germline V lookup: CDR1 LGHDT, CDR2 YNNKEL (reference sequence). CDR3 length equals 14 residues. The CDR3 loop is CASSRTESYNEQFF. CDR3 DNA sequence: TGTGCCAGCAGCCGTACAGAGTCCTACAATGAGCAGTTCTTC.

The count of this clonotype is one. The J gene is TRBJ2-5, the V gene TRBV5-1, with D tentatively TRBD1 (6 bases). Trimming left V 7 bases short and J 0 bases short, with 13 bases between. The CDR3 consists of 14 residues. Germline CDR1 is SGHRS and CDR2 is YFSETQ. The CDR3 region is CASQSTGYQETQYF. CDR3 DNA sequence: TGCGCCAGCCAAAGTACAGGGTACCAAGAGACCCAGTACTTC.

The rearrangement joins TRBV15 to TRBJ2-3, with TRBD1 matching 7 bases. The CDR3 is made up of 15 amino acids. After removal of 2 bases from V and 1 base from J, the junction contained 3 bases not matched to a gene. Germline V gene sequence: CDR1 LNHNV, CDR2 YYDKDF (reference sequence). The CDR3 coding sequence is TGTGCCACCAGCAGATACAGGGGTGGCACAGATACGCAGTATTTT. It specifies CATSRYRGGTDTQYF.

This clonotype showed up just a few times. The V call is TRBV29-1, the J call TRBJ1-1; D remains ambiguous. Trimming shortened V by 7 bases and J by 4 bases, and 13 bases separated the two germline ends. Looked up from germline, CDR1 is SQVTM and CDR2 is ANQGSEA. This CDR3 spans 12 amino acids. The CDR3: CSASGYPTEAFF. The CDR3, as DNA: TGCAGCGCTTCAGGATACCCCACTGAAGCTTTCTTT.

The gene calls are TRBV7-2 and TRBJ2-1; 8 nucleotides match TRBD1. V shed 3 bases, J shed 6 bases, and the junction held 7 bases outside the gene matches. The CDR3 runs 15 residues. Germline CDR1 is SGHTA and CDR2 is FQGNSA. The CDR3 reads CASSLTGEAGNEQFF. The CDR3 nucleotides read TGTGCCAGCAGCTTGACAGGGGAAGCTGGCAATGAGCAGTTCTTC.